The sequence of this T cell receptor beta chain was determined in a study of OX40 agonist ivuxolimab in advanced cancers. A remark on this clone: The antigen is not known.

CDR1 SGHDT and CDR2 YYEEEE come from the germline V gene. CDR3 length: 13 residues. V shed 0 bases and J shed 5 bases, with 8 bases lying between them. Notes on the study in general: Among expanded peripheral T cells, antigen specificity went undetermined.

Method: immunoSEQ multiplex PCR; TCRdb's copy keeps in-frame clones and lacks some. The sample contains some 60,000 clones, approximately 89% of which appear only once. Sampling times: baseline, cycle 4 day 1, cycle 7 day 1. The TCR originated in an adult with an advanced solid tumor such as melanoma, head and neck, liver or kidney cancer. The input for sequencing was CD4+ or CD8+ T cells sorted from blood, taken in a trial of the OX40 agonist ivuxolimab. The chain recombines TRBV5-6 with TRBJ2-5, with D uncertain. The DNA of the CDR3 is TGTGCCAGCAGCTTGGCAGGTAGCGAGACCCAGTACTTC. As protein: CASSLAGSETQYF.